The present T cell receptor beta chain was sequenced within a study of cytomegalovirus exposure and HLA in healthy donors. Broader study findings: Owing to their indistinguishability, certain V segments, notably TRBV6-2 and TRBV6-3, were excluded.

The CDR3 has 16 amino acids. Trimming cost V 4 bases and J 0 bases, with 12 bases left between them. Germline V lookup: CDR1 LGHNA, CDR2 YNFKEQ. With regard to this clone: Its target is unknown.

Use of 60 Vbeta and 13 Jbeta primers characterized the PCR. The table came from immunoSEQ multiplex PCR; TCRdb's copy has only in-frame clones and leaves some out. The table includes some 98,000 clones, around 68% detected once. The V call is TRBV4-2, the J call TRBJ1-4; possibly TRBD1 for D (5 bases). Sequenced material: PBMCs. The sequence was collected from a man aged 45-65 years in good health and CMV-seronegative. CDR3 loop: CASSLGHATTNEKLFF. In DNA form, the CDR3 reads TGTGCCAGCAGCCTCGGACACGCCACAACTAATGAAAAACTGTTTTTT.